This is a list of T cell receptor beta chains from one sample in a study of esophageal squamous cell carcinoma under preoperative chemotherapy. TCRdb reanalysed the PCR reads using MiXCR and keeps one entry per CDR3 protein. Among about 15,000 distinct CDR3 sequences listed, around 47% were seen once. This sample was gathered from a patient given preoperative chemotherapy. Source of these receptors: a human donor with esophageal squamous cell carcinoma. The donor label of this sample is uncertain. CDR3s include the opening cysteine and the closing phenylalanine or tryptophan. A D gene is named only where the DNA matches it firmly. The size entry is marked missing in some rows and otherwise reads once, few, many or a size class.

j_call: TRBJ2-1
clone_size: few
v_call: TRBV12-3/TRBV12-4
d_call: TRBD2
cdr3_nt: TGTGCCAGCAGGTCGACTAGCGGGAGGGCCGTTGAGCAGTTCTTC
cdr3_aa: CASRSTSGRAVEQFF

j_call: TRBJ2-1
clone_size: -
v_call: TRBV6-1
d_call: TRBD1
cdr3_nt: TGTGCCAGCCGACAGGGGCTGGTGTACAATGAGCAGTTCTTC
cdr3_aa: CASRQGLVYNEQFF

j_call: TRBJ2-5
clone_size: -
v_call: TRBV7-2
d_call: TRBD2
cdr3_nt: TGTGCCAGCAGCTTAATCGAGCGGGGGGGCCCCACAGAGACCCAGTACTTC
cdr3_aa: CASSLIERGGPTETQYF

j_call: TRBJ2-3
clone_size: -
v_call: TRBV11-3
d_call: -
cdr3_nt: TGTGCCAGCACGGGGCAGTGGGCAAGAGATACGCAGTACTTT
cdr3_aa: CASTGQWARDTQYF

j_call: TRBJ2-1
clone_size: few
v_call: TRBV6-1
d_call: -
cdr3_nt: TGTGCCAGCAGCCTCTTGAGCTCCTACAATGAGCAGTTCTTC
cdr3_aa: CASSLLSSYNEQFF

j_call: TRBJ2-5
clone_size: -
v_call: TRBV11-1
d_call: -
cdr3_nt: TGTGCCAGCAGCTTAGCGACTAACCAAGAGACCCAGTACTTC
cdr3_aa: CASSLATNQETQYF

j_call: TRBJ2-2
clone_size: many
v_call: TRBV6-2/TRBV6-3
d_call: -
cdr3_nt: TGTGCCAGCAGTTATGGCGGGTCCTACACCGGGGAGCTGTTTTTT
cdr3_aa: CASSYGGSYTGELFF

j_call: TRBJ1-6
clone_size: few
v_call: TRBV7-8
d_call: -
cdr3_nt: TGTGCCAGCAGCTTAGCGCATACAGATAATTCACCCCTCCACTTT
cdr3_aa: CASSLAHTDNSPLHF

j_call: TRBJ2-4
clone_size: -
v_call: TRBV7-3
d_call: -
cdr3_nt: TGTGCCAGCAGCGCGGGGCGGTGGGACATAGATATTCAGTACTTC
cdr3_aa: CASSAGRWDIDIQYF

j_call: TRBJ2-5
clone_size: -
v_call: TRBV4-2
d_call: TRBD2
cdr3_nt: TGTGCCAGCAGCTCCGCGGGAGGAACGGGAGAGCAGTACTTC
cdr3_aa: CASSSAGGTGEQYF

j_call: TRBJ2-3
clone_size: -
v_call: TRBV6-5
d_call: -
cdr3_nt: TGTGCCAGCAGTTACCAAACGAGAGATACGCAGTATTTT
cdr3_aa: CASSYQTRDTQYF

j_call: TRBJ2-5
clone_size: few
v_call: TRBV7-8
d_call: -
cdr3_nt: TGTGCCAGCAGCCGTTCATCGGGAGCAGAGACCCAGTACTTC
cdr3_aa: CASSRSSGAETQYF

j_call: TRBJ2-5
clone_size: -
v_call: TRBV7-9
d_call: -
cdr3_nt: TGTGCCAGCAGCTTAGGGTTGGCAGAGACCCAGTACTTC
cdr3_aa: CASSLGLAETQYF

j_call: TRBJ2-2
clone_size: once
v_call: TRBV11-3
d_call: TRBD2
cdr3_nt: TGTGCCAGCAGCCCCATAAGCGGGGCGAACACCGGGGAGCTGTTTTTT
cdr3_aa: CASSPISGANTGELFF

j_call: TRBJ2-1
clone_size: few
v_call: TRBV7-2
d_call: TRBD2
cdr3_nt: TGTGCCAGCAGCCAGGGACTAGCGGGAGGGCCAGGAAATGAGCAGTTCTTC
cdr3_aa: CASSQGLAGGPGNEQFF

j_call: TRBJ2-1
clone_size: -
v_call: TRBV6-1
d_call: TRBD2
cdr3_nt: TGTGCCAGCAGGATCCTAGCGGGAGAGTACAATGAGCAGTTCTTC
cdr3_aa: CASRILAGEYNEQFF

j_call: TRBJ2-7
clone_size: few
v_call: TRBV7-8
d_call: TRBD1
cdr3_nt: TGTGCCAGCAGCCCGCGGACAGGGGGCTCCTACGAGCAGTACTTC
cdr3_aa: CASSPRTGGSYEQYF